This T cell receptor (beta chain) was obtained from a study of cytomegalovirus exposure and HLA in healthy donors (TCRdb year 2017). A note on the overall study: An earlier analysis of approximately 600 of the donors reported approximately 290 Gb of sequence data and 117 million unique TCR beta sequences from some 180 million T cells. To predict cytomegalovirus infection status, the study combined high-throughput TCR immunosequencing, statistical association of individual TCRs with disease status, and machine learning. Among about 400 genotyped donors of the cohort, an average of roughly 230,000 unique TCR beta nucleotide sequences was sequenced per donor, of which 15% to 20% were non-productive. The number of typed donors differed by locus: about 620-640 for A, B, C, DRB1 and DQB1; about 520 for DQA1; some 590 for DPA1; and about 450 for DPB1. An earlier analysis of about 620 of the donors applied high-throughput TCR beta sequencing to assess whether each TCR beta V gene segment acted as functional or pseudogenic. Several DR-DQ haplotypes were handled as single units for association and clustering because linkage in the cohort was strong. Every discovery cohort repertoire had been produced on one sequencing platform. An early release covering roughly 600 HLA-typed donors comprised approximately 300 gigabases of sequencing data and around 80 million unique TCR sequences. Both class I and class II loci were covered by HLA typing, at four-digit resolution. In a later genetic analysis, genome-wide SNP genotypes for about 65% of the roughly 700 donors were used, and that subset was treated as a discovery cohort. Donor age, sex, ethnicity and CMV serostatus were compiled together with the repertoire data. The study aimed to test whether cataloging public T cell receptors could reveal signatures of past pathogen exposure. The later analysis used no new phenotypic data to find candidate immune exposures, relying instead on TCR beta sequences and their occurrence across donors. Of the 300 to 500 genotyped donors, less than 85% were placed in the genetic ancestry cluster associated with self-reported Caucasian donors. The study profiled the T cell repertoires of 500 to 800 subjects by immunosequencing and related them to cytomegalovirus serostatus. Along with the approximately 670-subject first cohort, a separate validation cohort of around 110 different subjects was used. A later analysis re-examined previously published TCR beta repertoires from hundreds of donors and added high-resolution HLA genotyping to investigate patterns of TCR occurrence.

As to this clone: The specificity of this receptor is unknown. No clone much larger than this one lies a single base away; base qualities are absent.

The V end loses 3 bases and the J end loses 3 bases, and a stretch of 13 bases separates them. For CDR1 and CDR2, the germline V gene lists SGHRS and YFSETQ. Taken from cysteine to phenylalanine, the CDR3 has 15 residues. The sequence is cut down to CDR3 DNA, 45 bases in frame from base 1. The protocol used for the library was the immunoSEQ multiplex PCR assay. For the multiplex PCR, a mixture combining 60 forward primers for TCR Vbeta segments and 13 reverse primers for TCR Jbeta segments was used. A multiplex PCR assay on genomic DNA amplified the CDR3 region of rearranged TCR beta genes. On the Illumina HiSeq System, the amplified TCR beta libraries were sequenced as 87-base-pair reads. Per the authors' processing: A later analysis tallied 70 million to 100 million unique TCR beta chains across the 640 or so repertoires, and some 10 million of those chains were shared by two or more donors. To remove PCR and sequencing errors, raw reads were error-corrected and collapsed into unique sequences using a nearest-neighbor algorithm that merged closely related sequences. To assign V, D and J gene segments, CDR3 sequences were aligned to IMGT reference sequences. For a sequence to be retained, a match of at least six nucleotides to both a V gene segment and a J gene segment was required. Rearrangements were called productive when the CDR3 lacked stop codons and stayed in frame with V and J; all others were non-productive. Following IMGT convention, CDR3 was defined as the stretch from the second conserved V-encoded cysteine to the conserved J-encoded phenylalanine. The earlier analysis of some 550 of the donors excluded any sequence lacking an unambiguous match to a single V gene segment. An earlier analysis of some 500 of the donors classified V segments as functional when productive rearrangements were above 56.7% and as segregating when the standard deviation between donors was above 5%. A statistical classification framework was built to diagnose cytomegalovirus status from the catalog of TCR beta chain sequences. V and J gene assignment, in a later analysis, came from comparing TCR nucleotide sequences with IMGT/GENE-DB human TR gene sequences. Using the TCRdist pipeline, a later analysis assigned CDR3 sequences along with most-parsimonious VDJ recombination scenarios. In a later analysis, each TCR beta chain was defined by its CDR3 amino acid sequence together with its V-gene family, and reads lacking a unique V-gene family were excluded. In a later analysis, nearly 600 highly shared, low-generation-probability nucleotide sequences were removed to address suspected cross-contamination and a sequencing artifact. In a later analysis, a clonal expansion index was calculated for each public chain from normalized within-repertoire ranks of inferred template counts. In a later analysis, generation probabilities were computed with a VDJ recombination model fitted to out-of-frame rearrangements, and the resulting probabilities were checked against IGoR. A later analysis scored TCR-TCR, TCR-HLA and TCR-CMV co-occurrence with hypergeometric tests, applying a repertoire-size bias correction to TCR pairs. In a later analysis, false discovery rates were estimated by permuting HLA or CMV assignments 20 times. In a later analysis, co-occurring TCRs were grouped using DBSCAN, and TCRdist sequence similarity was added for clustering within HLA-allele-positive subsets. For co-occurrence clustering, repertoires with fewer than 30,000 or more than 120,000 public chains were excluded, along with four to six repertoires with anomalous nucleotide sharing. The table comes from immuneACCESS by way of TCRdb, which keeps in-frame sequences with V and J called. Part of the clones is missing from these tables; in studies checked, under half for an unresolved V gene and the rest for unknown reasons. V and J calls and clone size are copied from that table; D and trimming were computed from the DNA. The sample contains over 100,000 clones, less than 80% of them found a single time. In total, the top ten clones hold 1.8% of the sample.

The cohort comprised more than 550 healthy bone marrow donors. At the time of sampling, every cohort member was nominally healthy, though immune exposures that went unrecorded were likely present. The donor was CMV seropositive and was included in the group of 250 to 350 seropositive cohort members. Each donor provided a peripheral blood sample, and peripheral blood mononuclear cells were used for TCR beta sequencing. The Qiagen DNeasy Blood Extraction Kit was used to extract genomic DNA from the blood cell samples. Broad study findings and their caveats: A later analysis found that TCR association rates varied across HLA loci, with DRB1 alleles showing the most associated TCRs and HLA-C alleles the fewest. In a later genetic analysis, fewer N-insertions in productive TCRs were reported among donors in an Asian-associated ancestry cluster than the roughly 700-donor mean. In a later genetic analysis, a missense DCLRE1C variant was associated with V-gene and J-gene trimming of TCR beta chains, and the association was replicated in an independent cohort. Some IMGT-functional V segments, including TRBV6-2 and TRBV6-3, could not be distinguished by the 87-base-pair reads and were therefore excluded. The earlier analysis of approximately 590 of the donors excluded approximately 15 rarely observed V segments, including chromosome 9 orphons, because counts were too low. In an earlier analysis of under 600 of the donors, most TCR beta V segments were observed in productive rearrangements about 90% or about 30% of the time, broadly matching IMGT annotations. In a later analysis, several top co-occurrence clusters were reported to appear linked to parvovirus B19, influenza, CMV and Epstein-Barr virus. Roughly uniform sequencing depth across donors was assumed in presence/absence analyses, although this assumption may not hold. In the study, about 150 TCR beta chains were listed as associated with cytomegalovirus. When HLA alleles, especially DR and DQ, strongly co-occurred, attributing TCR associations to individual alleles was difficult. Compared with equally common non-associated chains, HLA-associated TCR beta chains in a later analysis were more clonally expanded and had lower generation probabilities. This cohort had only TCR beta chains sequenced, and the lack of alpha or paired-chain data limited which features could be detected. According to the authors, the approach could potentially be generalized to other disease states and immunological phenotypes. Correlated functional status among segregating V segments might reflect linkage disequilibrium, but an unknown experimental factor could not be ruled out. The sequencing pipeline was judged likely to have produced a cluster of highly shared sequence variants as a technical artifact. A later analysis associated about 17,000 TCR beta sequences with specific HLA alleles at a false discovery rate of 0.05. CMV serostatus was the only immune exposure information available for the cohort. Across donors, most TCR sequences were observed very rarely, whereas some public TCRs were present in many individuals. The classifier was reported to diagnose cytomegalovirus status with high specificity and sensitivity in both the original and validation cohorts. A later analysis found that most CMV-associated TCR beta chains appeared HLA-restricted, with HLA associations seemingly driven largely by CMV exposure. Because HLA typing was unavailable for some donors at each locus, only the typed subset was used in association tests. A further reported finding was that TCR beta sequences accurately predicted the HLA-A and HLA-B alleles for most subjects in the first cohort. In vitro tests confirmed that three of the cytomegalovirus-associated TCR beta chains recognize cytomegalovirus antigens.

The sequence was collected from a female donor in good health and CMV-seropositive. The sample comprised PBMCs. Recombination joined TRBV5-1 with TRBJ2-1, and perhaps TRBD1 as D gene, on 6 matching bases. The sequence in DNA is TGCGCCAGCAGCTCACAGGGTGGGGGCTACAATGAGCAGTTCTTC. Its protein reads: CASSSQGGGYNEQFF.